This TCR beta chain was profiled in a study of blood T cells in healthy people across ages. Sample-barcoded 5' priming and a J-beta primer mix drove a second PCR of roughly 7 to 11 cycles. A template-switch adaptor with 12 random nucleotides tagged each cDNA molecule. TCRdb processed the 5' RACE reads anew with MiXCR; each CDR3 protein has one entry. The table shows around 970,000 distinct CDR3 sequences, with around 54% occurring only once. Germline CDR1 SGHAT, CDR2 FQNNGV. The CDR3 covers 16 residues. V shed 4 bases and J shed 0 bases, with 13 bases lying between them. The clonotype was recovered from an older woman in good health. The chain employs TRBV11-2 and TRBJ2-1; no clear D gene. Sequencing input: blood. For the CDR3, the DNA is TGTGCCAGCAGCTCCCCCGGCGGTAGCTCCTACAATGAGCAGTTCTTC. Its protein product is CASSSPGGSSYNEQFF.